This entry concerns a single TCR beta chain. Its antigen is not known. This sample is drawn from a study of vaccination effects on CD4 cells after COVID-19. Whole-study results and caveats: Clones arising from infection and from vaccination showed marked clonal contraction late after vaccination. Vaccine-induced clones in healthy vaccinees cross-reacted with common cold coronaviruses in only 1 of 255 cases.

The ViraFEST assay expanded antigen-specific CD4+ T cells with viral peptide pools before sequencing. Culture proceeded for approximately nine days, and CD4+ T cells were then isolated. Neither prior SARS-CoV-2 infection nor positive nucleocapsid antibodies were present in the vaccine recipients. With 7.5 to 10 ug/ml peptides and roughly 11 IU/ml IL-2, around 2.1 million PBMC per well were cultured. Data came from immunoSEQ multiplex PCR; TCRdb stores just in-frame clones and leaves some out. The sample shows approximately 30,000 clones, approximately 70% of them seen only once. The CDR3 spans 12 residues. Trimming pared 2 bases from V and 6 bases from J, leaving 7 bases between. Per the germline V gene, CDR1 is LGHNT and CDR2 is FRNRAP.

This sequence originates from a human donor who received a COVID-19 vaccine. The chain recombines TRBV12-5 with TRBJ2-5; D gene uncertain. The specimen comprised CD4+ T cells from PBMCs cultured with HCoV-NL63 spike peptides, sampled before COVID-19 vaccination. Written as DNA, the CDR3 is TGTGCTAGTGGTTTGTCGTCTAAGACCCAGTACTTC. It codes for CASGLSSKTQYF.